The clone carrying this T cell receptor (beta chain) has only a few counts. Antigen specificity is unknown. The data were taken from a study of beta chain features in type 1 diabetes. The wider study: Cell yields, age and gender were similar between patients and healthy donors. The study, taken as a whole, reports: TCRB repertoires of naive, central memory and Treg cells appeared more similar among patients than among healthy donors. PCR might show a preference for shorter templates, equally across patients and controls. For Type 1 diabetes patients, all four CD4+ subsets carried TCRB CDR3s that were moderately but significantly shorter.

The V end lost 6 bases, the J end lost 5 bases, and 8 bases lay between the germline ends. There are 12 residues in the CDR3. Germline CDR1 reads MNHEY; CDR2 reads SVGAGI. The isolated RNA, all of it, was reverse transcribed, so expressed TCRB transcripts were what got sequenced. TCRdb's table, derived via immunoSEQ multiplex PCR, lists solely in-frame clones and lacks some. Among 640,000 or so clones, 13% were seen once, and the ten largest hold approximately 0.022%. The genes are TRBV6-5 and TRBJ1-5; TRBD1 might be the D (5 bases). Source material: naive CD4+ T cells from blood. The TCR was taken from a man younger than 30 with type 1 diabetes. The CDR3 reads CASRLGDQPQHF. The CDR3 DNA reads TGTGCCAGCAGGTTGGGGGATCAGCCCCAGCATTTT.